This T cell receptor beta chain comes out of a study of CXCR3-negative and CXCR3-positive naive CD8 T cells. Study context: A total of roughly 140 million TRB reads was generated, with about 1.5 +/- 0.3 million per library.

About this clonotype itself: Its antigen remains unknown.

The study's findings and limits: Naive subsets were similarly diverse, while memory CD8+ repertoires were much less diverse. CXCR3-expressing naive cells carried TRB CDR3s more hydrophobic than those of CXCR3-negative naive cells.

It was by 5' RACE with UMI labels that the TRB cDNA libraries were prepared. TCRdb re-called the 5' RACE reads, yielding one record per CDR3 amino acid sequence without DNA. In all, the sample yields some 130,000 distinct CDR3 sequences. Researchers sorted approximately 290,000 cells of each CD8+ T cell subset in triplicate. The specimen sequenced was naive CXCR3+ CD8+ T cells from blood. Subset noted: CD45RO-CCR7+CD27+CD95- naive CD8+ T cells expressing CXCR3 (TNR3+). This receptor was obtained from a human donor in good health. Some clones in this sample may be carry-over from other donors' samples.

The CDR3 region is CASSLVGGSGNTEAFF. V is TRBV7-9 and J is TRBJ1-1; the D gene TCRdb calls, TRBD1, cannot be checked with no DNA. This CDR3 spans 16 amino acids. The germline gives CDR1 SEHNR, CDR2 FQNEAQ (reference sequence).